Below, 21 T cell receptor beta chains from the same sample are listed, as sequenced in a study of control samples from healthy donors and cancer patients. Generated by immunoSEQ multiplex PCR, the TCRdb table keeps only in-frame clones and is missing some. The table includes 75,000 to 90,000 clones, over 75% detected once. The specimen was blood. The source of these receptors is a man aged 50 to 59 in good health.

This sequence joins TRBV11-2 and TRBJ2-1, with 7 bases matching TRBD1. CDR1 is SGHAT, CDR2 FQNNGV, per germline. J was trimmed by 5 bases and V by 8 bases; bases with no gene match: 6. This CDR3 has 13 residues. Written as DNA, the CDR3 is TGTGCCAGCTTGAGGACAGGAGACAATGAGCAGTTCTTC. As protein: CASLRTGDNEQFF.

Comments on this clone: Other DNA sequences from this sample encode an identical CDR3 as well. The chain recombines TRBV3-1 (or the pseudogene TRBV3-2) with TRBJ1-1; maybe TRBD1 (5 bases). CDR3 size: 16 residues. From germline, CDR1 is LGHDT and CDR2 YNNKEL (reference sequence). The V and J ends lost 0 bases and 6 bases respectively, with 17 bases between them. The CDR3 DNA follows: TGTGCCAGCAGCCAAGATAGTAGGGGTCGTACTTCTGAAGCTTTCTTT. Translated, it gives CASSQDSRGRTSEAFF.

The rearrangement joins TRBV2 to TRBJ2-5; 7 bases match TRBD1. This CDR3 is 13 amino acids long. V gave up 3 bases and J gave up 2 bases; unmatched junction bases: 0. Germline V gene data show CDR1 as SNHLY and CDR2 as FYNNEI. The CDR3 loop is CASSEGQQETQYF. In DNA, the CDR3 is TGTGCCAGCAGTGAGGGACAGCAAGAGACCCAGTACTTC.

The V call is TRBV6-5, the J call TRBJ1-2; D is possibly TRBD1 (5 bases). CDR1 MNHEY and CDR2 SVGAGI come from the germline V gene. The CDR3 has 16 residues. Trimming took 4 bases from V and 4 from J, leaving 19 bases between them. CDR3 protein: CASSWTKECRTYGYTF. The CDR3 DNA reads as TGTGCCAGCAGTTGGACAAAGGAATGTAGAACCTATGGCTACACCTTC.

The genes are TRBV29-1 and TRBJ2-7; 9 nucleotides match TRBD2. Germline values: CDR1 SQVTM, CDR2 ANQGSEA. This CDR3 has 15 amino acids. V was pared by 5 bases and J by 0 bases, with 8 bases of the junction left unmatched. CDR3 bases: TGCAGCGTTTACACTAGCGGGCGTAGCTCCTACGAGCAGTACTTC. It encodes CSVYTSGRSSYEQYF.

The gene calls are TRBV2 and TRBJ2-7, with a tentative D call TRBD2 (5 bases). There are 15 residues in the CDR3. V lost 3 bases, J lost 4 bases, and 16 bases lay in between. Per the germline V gene, CDR1 is SNHLY and CDR2 is FYNNEI. As DNA, the CDR3 is TGTGCCAGCAGTGAGCTCCTATTCGGGAATTACGAGCAGTACTTC. Translated: CASSELLFGNYEQYF.

This rearrangement joins TRBV7-6 to TRBJ1-2; no firm D call. V was clipped by 4 bases and J by 4 bases, with 10 bases between them. CDR3 length equals 13 residues. Germline CDR1 is SGHVS and CDR2 is FNYEAQ. Here the CDR3 reads CASSSRSGYGYTF. The CDR3 DNA sequence: TGTGCCAGCAGCTCGCGGAGCGGCTATGGCTACACCTTC.

The chain couples TRBV7-3 to TRBJ1-1; 7 bases line up with TRBD1. The CDR3 totals 15 residues. Germline V gives CDR1 SGHTA, CDR2 FQGTGA. The V and J ends lost 8 bases and 8 bases, in that order; junction bases with no gene match: 17. The CDR3 DNA sequence: TGTGCCAGCGCGAACTACTTACAGGGGTCGGAGGAAGCTTTCTTT. Translating gives CASANYLQGSEEAFF. The full variable domain, its missing parts supplied by reference TRBV7-3 and TRBJ1-1, is GAGVSQTPSNKVTEKGKYVELRCDPISGHTALYWYRQSLGQGPEFLIYFQGTGAADDSGLPNDRFFAVRPEGSVSTLKIQRTERGDSAVYLCASANYLQGSEEAFFGQGTRLTVV.

The chain carries TRBV4-1 and TRBJ1-5; 9 bases align to TRBD1. Unmatched junction bases numbered 7, after V lost 1 base and J lost 6 bases. Germline CDR1 is MGHRA and CDR2 is YSYEKL. This CDR3 region has 16 residues. The CDR3 DNA reads as TGCGCCAGCAGCCAAGTACCTTACAGGGGGCCTCAGCCCCAGCATTTT. It is translated as CASSQVPYRGPQPQHF.

The chain couples TRBV29-1 to TRBJ1-1, with D maybe TRBD1 (6 bases). The V gene lost 6 bases and the J gene lost 1 base, with 12 bases spanning the gap. Germline loops: CDR1 SQVTM, CDR2 ANQGSEA. The CDR3 totals 13 residues. The CDR3 region has the DNA TGCAGCGTCCGACAGGACTGGAACACTGAAGCTTTCTTT. It codes for CSVRQDWNTEAFF.

The chain carries TRBV5-5 and TRBJ2-7; 7 positions agree with TRBD1. V lost 5 bases, J lost 6 bases, and 8 bases stayed unmatched. The CDR3 has 13 amino acids. Germline V CDR1 and CDR2: SGHKS, YYEKEE (reference sequence). CDR3 residues: CASRRTGDIEQYF. Written as DNA, the CDR3 is TGTGCCAGCAGACGGACAGGAGACATCGAGCAGTACTTC.

The chain combines TRBV7-6 with TRBJ2-2; D gene ambiguous. The CDR3 extends over 16 amino acids. V was cut by 6 bases and J by 0 bases, with 14 bases left in between. The germline gives CDR1 SGHVS, CDR2 FNYEAQ. The CDR3 bases are TGTGCCAGCAGTTCCGGGCTGCGCGCGAACACCGGGGAGCTGTTTTTT. As protein: CASSSGLRANTGELFF.

The V call is TRBV12-3 or TRBV12-4, the J call TRBJ2-5, with D hard to call. The germline V and J ends were trimmed by 3 bases and 6 bases, with 5 bases remaining between them. CDR3 size: 11 residues. The CDR3 sequence: CASSFDKTQYF. The DNA for the CDR3 is TGTGCCAGCAGTTTCGATAAGACCCAGTACTTC.

The chain has TRBV18 and TRBJ1-1; no reliable D call. The CDR3 has 13 residues. CDR1 and CDR2 from the germline V gene are KGHSH and LQKENI. V lost 8 bases, J lost 1 base, and 11 bases lay in between. The CDR3 is CASAEQTNTEAFF. The CDR3 DNA sequence: TGTGCCAGCGCGGAACAAACGAACACTGAAGCTTTCTTT.

The CDR3 loop is CASRGVAGTNYGYTF. The CDR3 bases are TGCGCCAGCAGAGGAGTGGCAGGAACTAACTATGGCTACACCTTC. V usage is TRBV5-1 and J usage is TRBJ1-2; D not certain. This CDR3 has 15 residues. The V end was cut by 5 bases, the J end by 0 bases, with 14 bases between. Germline V gene lookup returns CDR1 SGHRS and CDR2 YFSETQ.

The chain is built from TRBV6-6 and TRBJ2-3; 7 bases match TRBD1. Germline V lookup: CDR1 MNHNY, CDR2 SVGAGI (reference sequence). The CDR3 consists of 13 residues. V was pared by 11 bases and J by 6 bases, with 11 bases of the junction left unmatched. The CDR3 nucleotides read TGTGCCGGCAAACAGGGGCCGCCGGATACGCAGTATTTT. It codes for CAGKQGPPDTQYF.

The chain couples TRBV4-2 to TRBJ2-5, with 7 positions matching TRBD1. The CDR3 has 16 amino acids. CDR1 is LGHNA, CDR2 YNFKEQ, per germline. J lost 2 bases, V lost 3 bases, and 9 bases had no gene match. The DNA of the CDR3 is TGTGCCAGCAGCCAGGGAAGGGGGCAGGGGCAAGAGACCCAGTACTTC. It codes for CASSQGRGQGQETQYF.

The chain couples TRBV24-1 to TRBJ2-1, with D perhaps TRBD1 (8 bases). Germline V lookup: CDR1 KGHDR, CDR2 SFDVKD. The CDR3 runs 18 residues. Trimming cost V 4 bases and J 2 bases, with 20 bases left between them. For the CDR3, the DNA is TGTGCCACCAGTGACCCCCGGGACAGGCGGGGGCCCTACAATGAGCAGTTCTTC. Its protein is CATSDPRDRRGPYNEQFF.

The V and J genes are TRBV2 and TRBJ2-3; the D gene is possibly TRBD2 (5 bases). CDR1 and CDR2 (germline): SNHLY, FYNNEI. This CDR3 has 13 amino acids. Trimming shortened V by 3 bases and J by 4 bases, and 8 bases separated the two germline ends. CDR3 residues: CASSERDADTQYF. CDR3 nucleotide sequence: TGTGCCAGCAGTGAGAGGGATGCAGATACGCAGTATTTT.

The chain employs TRBV7-9 and TRBJ2-4; D gene uncertain. The CDR3 runs 13 residues. Trimming took 3 bases from V and 8 from J, leaving 11 bases between them. Germline CDR1 SEHNR, CDR2 FQNEAQ (reference sequence). CDR3 protein: CASSFKQPDIQYF. Here the CDR3 DNA reads TGTGCCAGCAGCTTTAAGCAGCCGGACATTCAGTACTTC. The full variable domain, its missing parts supplied by reference TRBV7-9 and TRBJ2-4, is DTGVSQNPRHKITKRGQNVTFRCDPISEHNRLYWYRQTLGQGPEFLTYFQNEAQLEKSRLLSDRFSAERPKGSFSTLEIQRTEQGDSAMYLCASSFKQPDIQYFGAGTRLSVL.

The rearrangement uses TRBV2 and TRBJ2-5; D may be TRBD2 (6 bases). The CDR3 loop spans 16 amino acids. V lost 7 bases, J lost 7 bases, and 25 bases lay in between. Looked up from germline, CDR1 is SNHLY and CDR2 is FYNNEI. CDR3 sequence: CASIQNGALAPGTQYF. As DNA, the CDR3 is TGTGCCAGCATTCAAAATGGGGCCCTAGCGCCAGGGACCCAGTACTTC.